Below are 22 T cell receptor beta chains sequenced from a single sample in a study of PD-L1 blockade in urothelial cancer. Measured with immunoSEQ multiplex PCR; TCRdb has only the in-frame clones, and not every one. Of tens of thousands of clones listed, about 81% were seen once; the top ten hold about 1.6%. Time point given: pretreatment peripheral blood. The source material was PBMCs, sampled around atezolizumab (anti-PD-L1) treatment. These receptors were obtained from a man between 65 and 80 years old with urothelial cancer.

V gene TRBV11-2 combines with J gene TRBJ1-2, with D possibly being TRBD1 (6 bases). The germline V gene encodes CDR1 SGHAT and CDR2 FQNNGV. CDR3 size: 14 residues. With 5 bases removed from V and 7 bases from J, the gap between germline ends came to 17 bases. Written as DNA, the CDR3 is TGTGCCAGCAGCCCACAGGGTCTCGGGTCTGGCTACACCTTC. The encoded protein is CASSPQGLGSGYTF.

The V and J genes are TRBV11-3 and TRBJ1-2; a weak D match, TRBD1 (6 bases). The CDR3 contains 13 residues. Germline values: CDR1 SGHNT, CDR2 YENEEA. Trimming took 5 bases from V and 5 from J, leaving 12 bases between them. The chain's CDR3 is CASSPGDLYGYTF. CDR3 DNA: TGTGCCAGCAGCCCAGGGGACCTTTATGGCTACACCTTC.

The rearrangement uses TRBV4-3 and TRBJ2-1; D may be TRBD2 (6 bases). The CDR3 is 14 amino acids. Germline values: CDR1 LGHNA, CDR2 YSLEER. V dropped 4 bases and J dropped 8 bases, with 15 bases sitting between them. In DNA form, the CDR3 reads TGCGCCAGCAGCCCTAACGAGGGAGGCCATGAGCAGTTCTTC. This encodes CASSPNEGGHEQFF.

The chain is built from TRBV18 and TRBJ2-2; weak D call: TRBD2 (6 bases). The CDR3 is made up of 16 amino acids. Germline assignment: CDR1 KGHSH and CDR2 LQKENI. Trimming cost V 3 bases and J 4 bases, with 15 bases left between them. Written as DNA, the CDR3 is TGTGCCAGCTCACCCTCGGGGGTAGGAGGCACCGGGGAGCTGTTTTTT. Its protein is CASSPSGVGGTGELFF.

This rearrangement joins TRBV6-5 to TRBJ2-7, with 8 nucleotides matching TRBD1. Germline V gene data show CDR1 as MNHEY and CDR2 as SVGAGI. After removal of 6 bases from V and 3 bases from J, the junction contained 4 bases not matched to a gene. The CDR3 is made up of 13 amino acids. CDR3 protein: CASSRDRFYEQYF. The CDR3 nucleotides read TGTGCCAGCAGCCGGGACAGGTTCTACGAGCAGTACTTC.

J is TRBJ1-4 and V is TRBV4-2, with TRBD1 matching 8 bases. Germline CDR1 LGHNA, CDR2 YNFKEQ. The CDR3 runs to 16 residues. The V and J ends lost 1 base and 6 bases, in that order; junction bases with no gene match: 7. The CDR3 loop reads CASSQGNGQGDEKLFF. In DNA, the CDR3 is TGTGCCAGCAGCCAAGGAAATGGACAGGGAGATGAAAAACTGTTTTTT.

The rearrangement links TRBV7-2 to TRBJ2-4, with D uncertain. This CDR3 has 15 amino acids. V lost 2 bases to trimming and J lost 1 base, with 9 bases between them. CDR1 is SGHTA, CDR2 FQGNSA, per germline. The CDR3 region has the DNA TGTGCCAGCAGCTTACCGACATCGGCCAAAAACATTCAGTACTTC. Encoded protein: CASSLPTSAKNIQYF. The whole variable domain, remainder taken from reference TRBV7-2 and TRBJ2-4, is GAGVSQSPSNKVTEKGKDVELRCDPISGHTALYWYRQSLGQGLEFLIYFQGNSAPDKSGLPSDRFSAERTGGSVSTLTIQRTQQEDSAVYLCASSLPTSAKNIQYFGAGTRLSVL.

This clone showed up just a few times. The chain links TRBV19 to TRBJ1-1, with D maybe TRBD1 (5 bases). CDR1 is LNHDA, CDR2 SQIVND, per germline (reference sequence). The CDR3 runs to 15 residues. V lost 6 bases to trimming and J lost 4 bases, with 18 bases between them. CDR3 amino acids: CASRFQDTVGTEAFF. The CDR3 nucleotides read TGTGCCAGTAGGTTCCAGGACACCGTCGGCACTGAAGCTTTCTTT.

This sequence joins TRBV7-3 and TRBJ2-4; 12 bases map to TRBD1. This CDR3 region has 16 residues. Looked up from germline, CDR1 is SGHTA and CDR2 is FQGTGA. V lost 10 bases, J lost 0 bases, and 7 bases stayed unmatched. In DNA form, the CDR3 reads TGTGCCAATTTGGGACAGGGGGCCTTAGCCAAAAACATTCAGTACTTC. This translates into CANLGQGALAKNIQYF.

The chain employs TRBV11-3 and TRBJ1-1; the match to TRBD1 covers 8 bases. CDR3 length equals 16 residues. The ends lost 5 bases at V and 0 bases at J; junction bases unmatched: 8. Germline V CDR1 and CDR2: SGHNT, YENEEA. As DNA, the CDR3 is TGTGCCAGCAGCATTGGGACAGGCCCCATGAACACTGAAGCTTTCTTT. Protein sequence: CASSIGTGPMNTEAFF.

The chain carries TRBV10-3 and TRBJ2-7; 10 bases match TRBD2. CDR1 and CDR2 (germline): ENHRY, SYGVKD. CDR3 length equals 15 residues. J was trimmed by 3 bases and V by 5 bases; bases with no gene match: 7. For the CDR3, the DNA is TGTGCCATCAGTCCCGGGACTAGCGAGGTCTACGAGCAGTACTTC. As protein: CAISPGTSEVYEQYF.

This chain joins TRBV19 and TRBJ1-5; TRBD1 matches at 9 bases. The CDR3 is 15 residues long. The germline gives CDR1 LNHDA, CDR2 SQIVND (reference sequence). With 6 bases clipped from V and 4 bases from J, the junction kept 7 bases outside the gene matches. The CDR3 nucleotides are TGTGCCAGTAGACAGGGACAGGGTGATAATCAGCCCCAGCATTTT. This gives the protein CASRQGQGDNQPQHF.

V usage is TRBV7-9 and J usage is TRBJ1-1; perhaps TRBD1 as D (6 bases). V dropped 8 bases and J dropped 5 bases, with 15 bases sitting between them. Looked up from germline, CDR1 is SEHNR and CDR2 is FQNEAQ (reference sequence). There are 13 residues in the CDR3. The CDR3 bases are TGTGCCAGCGGTACCAGGGGTCGGACTGAAGCTTTCTTT. The encoded protein is CASGTRGRTEAFF.

The gene calls are TRBV7-8 and TRBJ2-2; TRBD1 matches at 8 bases. Germline-derived CDR1 and CDR2 are SGHVS and FQNEAQ. The V and J ends lost 0 bases and 0 bases, in that order; junction bases with no gene match: 9. The CDR3 covers 19 residues. CDR3 sequence reads: CASSLAPGQERANTGELFF. In DNA, the CDR3 is TGTGCCAGCAGCTTAGCACCGGGACAGGAGCGCGCGAACACCGGGGAGCTGTTTTTT. Complete variable domain (other parts from reference TRBV7-8 and TRBJ2-2): GAGVSQSPRYKVAKRGQDVALRCDPISGHVSLFWYQQALGQGPEFLTYFQNEAQLDKSGLPSDRFFAERPEGSVSTLKIQRTQQEDSAVYLCASSLAPGQERANTGELFFGEGSRLTVL.

The chain joins TRBV6-5 to TRBJ2-7, with D unclear. This CDR3 is built from 14 residues. V was pared by 6 bases and J by 0 bases, with 12 bases between. CDR1 is MNHEY and CDR2 is SVGAGI in the germline V gene. CDR3 residues: CASSDGFNSYEQYF. In DNA, the CDR3 is TGTGCCAGCAGCGACGGGTTCAACTCCTACGAGCAGTACTTC.

The rearrangement joins TRBV27 to TRBJ2-2; 10 nucleotides align to TRBD2. V gave up 7 bases and J gave up 4 bases; unmatched junction bases: 6. CDR1 and CDR2 from the germline V gene are MNHEY and SMNVEV (reference sequence). CDR3 length equals 15 residues. CDR3 in amino acids: CASTPGTSATGELFF. Written as DNA, the CDR3 is TGTGCCAGCACCCCCGGGACTAGCGCCACCGGGGAGCTGTTTTTT.

The chain is built from TRBV5-4 and TRBJ2-7, with 8 bases that match TRBD2. Trimming cost V 0 bases and J 5 bases; bases outside gene matches: 4. The CDR3 totals 14 residues. CDR1 is SGHNT, CDR2 YYREEE, per germline (reference sequence). The CDR3 nucleotides read TGTGCCAGCAGCTTGGGCGGGAGGCGAGACGAGCAGTACTTC. Protein sequence: CASSLGGRRDEQYF.

This clone was counted only a few times. The V and J genes are TRBV2 and TRBJ2-1; 11 positions match TRBD2. The germline gives CDR1 SNHLY, CDR2 FYNNEI. The length of the CDR3 is 18 residues. J gave up 5 bases and V 4 bases, and 13 bases lay outside the gene matches. In DNA form, the CDR3 reads TGTGCCAGCAGTGCTTTTGTCGCCGGGACTAGCGGAAACAATGAGCAGTTCTTC. Translation: CASSAFVAGTSGNNEQFF.

The V gene is TRBV13, the J gene TRBJ2-7; 8 nucleotides line up with TRBD1. The length of the CDR3 is 17 residues. Germline V CDR1 and CDR2: PRHDT, FYEKMQ (reference sequence). J lost 2 bases, V lost 1 base, and 10 bases had no gene match. CDR3 amino acids: CASSLEAGGGLTYEQYF. The DNA of the CDR3 is TGTGCCAGCAGCTTAGAAGCAGGGGGCGGATTAACCTACGAGCAGTACTTC.

The chain carries TRBV4-3 and TRBJ2-7; D perhaps matches TRBD1 (7 bases). The CDR3 is made up of 17 amino acids. Per germline, CDR1 LGHNA and CDR2 YSLEER. V was clipped by 3 bases and J by 8 bases, with 26 bases between them. The CDR3 DNA reads TGCGCCAGCAGCCAGGAAGGGGGCCGGACTATCACGAGTCAGCAGTACTTC. This translates into CASSQEGGRTITSQQYF.

The gene calls are TRBV27 and TRBJ2-7, with D possibly TRBD1 on 6 matching bases. The V gene lost 3 bases and the J gene lost 2 bases, with 11 bases spanning the gap. Per germline, CDR1 MNHEY and CDR2 SMNVEV (reference sequence). This CDR3 has 14 residues. The CDR3 loop reads CASSFGSGAYEQYF. As DNA, the CDR3 is TGTGCCAGCAGTTTCGGGTCAGGGGCCTACGAGCAGTACTTC.

This clone was picked up a small number of times. This sequence joins TRBV27 and TRBJ2-7; D may be TRBD1 (6 bases). There are 13 residues in the CDR3. The V gene lost 5 bases and the J gene lost 3 bases, with 11 bases spanning the gap. The germline CDR1 and CDR2 sequences are MNHEY and SMNVEV (reference sequence). CDR3 protein: CASSAGAFYEQYF. In nucleotides, the CDR3 is TGTGCCAGCAGTGCAGGGGCCTTCTACGAGCAGTACTTC.